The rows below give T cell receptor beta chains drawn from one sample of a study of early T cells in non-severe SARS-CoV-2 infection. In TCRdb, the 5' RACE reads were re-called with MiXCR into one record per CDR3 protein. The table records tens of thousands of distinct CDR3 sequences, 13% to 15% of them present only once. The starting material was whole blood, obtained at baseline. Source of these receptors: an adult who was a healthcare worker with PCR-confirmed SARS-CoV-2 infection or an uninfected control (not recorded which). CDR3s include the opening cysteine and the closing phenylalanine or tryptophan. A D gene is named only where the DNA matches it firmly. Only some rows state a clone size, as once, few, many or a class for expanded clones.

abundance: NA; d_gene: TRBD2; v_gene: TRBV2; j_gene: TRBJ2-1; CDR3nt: TGTGCCAGCAAAGCGGGAGACCCTTACAATGAGCAGTTCTTC; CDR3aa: CASKAGDPYNEQFF
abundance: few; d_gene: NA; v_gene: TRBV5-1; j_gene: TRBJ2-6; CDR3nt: TGCGCCAGCAGCCTGGACCCGTCTGGGGCCAACGTCCTGACTTTC; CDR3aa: CASSLDPSGANVLTF
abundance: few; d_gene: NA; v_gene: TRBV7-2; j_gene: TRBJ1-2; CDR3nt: TGTGCCAGCAGCTCGTCGGGGGGCCGAGGCTATGGCTACACCTTC; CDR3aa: CASSSSGGRGYGYTF
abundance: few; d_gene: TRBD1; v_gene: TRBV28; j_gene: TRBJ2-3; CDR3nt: TGTGCCAGCAGTTACAGGGGGCGAAGCACAGATACGCAGTATTTT; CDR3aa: CASSYRGRSTDTQYF
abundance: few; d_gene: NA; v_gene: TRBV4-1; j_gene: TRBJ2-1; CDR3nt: TGCGCCAGCAGCGGGGACCGTCTTTCTTACAATGAGCAGTTCTTC; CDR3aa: CASSGDRLSYNEQFF
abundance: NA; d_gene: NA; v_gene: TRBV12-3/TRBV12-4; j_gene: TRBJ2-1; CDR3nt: TGTGCCAGCAGCCCCGGGGGAGTCGAGCAGTTCTTC; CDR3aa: CASSPGGVEQFF
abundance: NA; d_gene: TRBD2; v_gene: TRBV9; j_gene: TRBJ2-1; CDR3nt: TGTGCCAGCAGCCCCCTGGGACTAGCGGGGGAAGTCAATGAGCAGTTCTTC; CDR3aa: CASSPLGLAGEVNEQFF
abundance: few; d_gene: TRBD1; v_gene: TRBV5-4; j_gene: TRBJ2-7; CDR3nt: TGTGCCAGCAGCTTGGGGGTCCGACAGGGCTCCTACGAGCAGTACTTC; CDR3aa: CASSLGVRQGSYEQYF
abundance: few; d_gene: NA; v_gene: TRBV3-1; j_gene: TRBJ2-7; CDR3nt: TGTGCCAGCAGCCAACCCGCCGAGCAGTACTTC; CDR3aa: CASSQPAEQYF
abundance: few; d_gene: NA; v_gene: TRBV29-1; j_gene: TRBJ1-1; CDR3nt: TGCAGCGCCCAGAACGACAACACTGAAGCTTTCTTT; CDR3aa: CSAQNDNTEAFF
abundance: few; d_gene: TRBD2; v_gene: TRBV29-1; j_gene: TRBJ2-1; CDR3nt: TGCAGCGTTAGACTAGCGGCGAATGAGCAGTTCTTC; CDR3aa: CSVRLAANEQFF
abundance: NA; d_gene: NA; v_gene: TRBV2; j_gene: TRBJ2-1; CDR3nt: TGTGCCAGCAGGATAACAGAGATAGCGTACAATGAGCAGTTCTTC; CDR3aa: CASRITEIAYNEQFF
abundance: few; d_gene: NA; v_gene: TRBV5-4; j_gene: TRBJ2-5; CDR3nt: TGTGCCAGCAGCTCCGCGCTTGTCGGGCAGGAGACCCAGTACTTC; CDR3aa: CASSSALVGQETQYF
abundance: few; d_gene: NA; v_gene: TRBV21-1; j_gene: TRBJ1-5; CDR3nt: TGTGCCAGCAGCAAATTGGACAGCAATCAGCCCCAGCATTTT; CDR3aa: CASSKLDSNQPQHF
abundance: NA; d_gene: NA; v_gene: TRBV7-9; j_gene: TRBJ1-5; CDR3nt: TGTGCCAGCAGCGGGGACGGCTCCGGGCCCCAGCATTTT; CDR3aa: CASSGDGSGPQHF
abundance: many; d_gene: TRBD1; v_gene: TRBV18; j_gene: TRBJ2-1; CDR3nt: TGTGCCAGCTCGGCGGACAGGCCACCTTACAATGAGCAGTTCTTC; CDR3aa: CASSADRPPYNEQFF
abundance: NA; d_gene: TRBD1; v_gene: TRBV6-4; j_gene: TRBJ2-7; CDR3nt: TGTGCCAGCTTTCTCCCAAACAGGGGGTCCTACGAGCAGTACTTC; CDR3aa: CASFLPNRGSYEQYF
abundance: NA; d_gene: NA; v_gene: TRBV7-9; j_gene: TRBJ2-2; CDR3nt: TGTGCCAGCAGCTCCCGGGACAGGGAGCTGTTTTTT; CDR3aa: CASSSRDRELFF
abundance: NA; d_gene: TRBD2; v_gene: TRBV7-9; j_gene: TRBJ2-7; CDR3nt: TGTGCCAGCAGCTTTTTGGCGACTAGCGGGAGAGGGTACGAGCAGTACTTC; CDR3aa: CASSFLATSGRGYEQYF
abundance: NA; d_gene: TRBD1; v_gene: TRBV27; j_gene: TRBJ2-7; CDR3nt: TGTGCCAGCAGGGGGACAGGAAGCTCCTACGAGCAGTACTTC; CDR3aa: CASRGTGSSYEQYF
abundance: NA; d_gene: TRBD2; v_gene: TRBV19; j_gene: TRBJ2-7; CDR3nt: TGTGCCAGTAGTCCTAGCGGGAGGAGGTCGTCCTACGAGCAGTACTTC; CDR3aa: CASSPSGRRSSYEQYF
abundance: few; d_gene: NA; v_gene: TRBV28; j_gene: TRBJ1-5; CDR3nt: TGTGCCAGCAGTTTTGCCCTAAAGGGCAATCAGCCCCAGCATTTT; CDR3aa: CASSFALKGNQPQHF
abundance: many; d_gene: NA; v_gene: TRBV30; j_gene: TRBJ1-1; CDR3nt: TGTGCCTGGAGTGACTCAGGGCCGGTTGAAGCTTTCTTT; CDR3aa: CAWSDSGPVEAFF
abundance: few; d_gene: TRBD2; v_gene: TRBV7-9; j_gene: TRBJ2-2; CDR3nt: TGTGCCAGCAGCCCAGGGACTAGCGGGGTTTACACCGGGGAGCTGTTTTTT; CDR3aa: CASSPGTSGVYTGELFF
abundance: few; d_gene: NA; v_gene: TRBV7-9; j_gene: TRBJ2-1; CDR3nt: TGTGCCAGCAGCCAAGTACTGAACTCCTACAATGAGCAGTTCTTC; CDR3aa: CASSQVLNSYNEQFF
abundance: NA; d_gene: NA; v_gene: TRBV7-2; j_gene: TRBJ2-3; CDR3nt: TGTGCCAGCAGCTTCGGGGTTAGCACAGATACGCAGTATTTT; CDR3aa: CASSFGVSTDTQYF
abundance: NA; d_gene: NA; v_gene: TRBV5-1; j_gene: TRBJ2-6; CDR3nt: TGCGCCAGCAGCCCGACATCTGGGGCCAACGTCCTGACTTTC; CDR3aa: CASSPTSGANVLTF